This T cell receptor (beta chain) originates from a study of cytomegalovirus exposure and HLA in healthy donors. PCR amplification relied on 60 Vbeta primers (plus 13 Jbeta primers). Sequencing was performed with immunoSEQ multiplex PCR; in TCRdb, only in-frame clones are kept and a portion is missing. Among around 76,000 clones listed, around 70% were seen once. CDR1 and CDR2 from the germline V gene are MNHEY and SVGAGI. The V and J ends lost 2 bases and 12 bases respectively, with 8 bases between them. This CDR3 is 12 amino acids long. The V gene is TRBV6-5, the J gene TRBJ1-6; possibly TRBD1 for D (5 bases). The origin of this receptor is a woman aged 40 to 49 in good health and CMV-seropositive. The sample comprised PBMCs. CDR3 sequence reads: CASSYRGGPLHF. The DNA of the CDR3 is TGTGCCAGCAGTTACAGGGGAGGACCCCTCCACTTT.